This note documents a single TCR beta chain sequence. The data were obtained in a study of technical replicates of blood from several donors. The assay was immunoSEQ multiplex PCR, and TCRdb's table has in-frame clones only and misses some. The table shows more than 60,000 clones, with around 93% occurring only once. This CDR3 is built from 15 residues. Trimming shortened V by 7 bases and J by 0 bases, and 16 bases separated the two germline ends. CDR1 LNHDA and CDR2 SQIVND come from the germline V gene (reference sequence). The specimen was T cells isolated from PBMCs. The origin of this receptor is a human donor in good health. The genes are TRBV19 and TRBJ2-7; D may be TRBD1 (5 bases). The CDR3 DNA reads TGTGCCAGTACCCCGGACATCTTTAGCTCCTACGAGCAGTACTTC. Translating it yields CASTPDIFSSYEQYF.